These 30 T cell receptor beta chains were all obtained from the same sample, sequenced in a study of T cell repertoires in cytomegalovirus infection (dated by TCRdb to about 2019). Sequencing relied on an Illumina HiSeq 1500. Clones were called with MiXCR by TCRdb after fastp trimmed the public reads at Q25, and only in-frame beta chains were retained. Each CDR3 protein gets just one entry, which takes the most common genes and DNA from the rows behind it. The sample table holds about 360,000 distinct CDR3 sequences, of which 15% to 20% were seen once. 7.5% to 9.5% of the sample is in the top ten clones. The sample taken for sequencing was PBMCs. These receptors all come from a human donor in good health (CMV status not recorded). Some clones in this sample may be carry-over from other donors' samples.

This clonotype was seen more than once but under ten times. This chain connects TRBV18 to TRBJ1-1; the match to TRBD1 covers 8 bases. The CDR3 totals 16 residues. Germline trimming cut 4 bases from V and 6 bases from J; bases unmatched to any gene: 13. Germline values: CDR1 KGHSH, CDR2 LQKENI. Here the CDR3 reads CASSLSSQGARSEAFF. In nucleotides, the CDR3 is TGTGCCAGCTCACTGAGTAGCCAGGGGGCGCGGTCTGAAGCTTTCTTT.

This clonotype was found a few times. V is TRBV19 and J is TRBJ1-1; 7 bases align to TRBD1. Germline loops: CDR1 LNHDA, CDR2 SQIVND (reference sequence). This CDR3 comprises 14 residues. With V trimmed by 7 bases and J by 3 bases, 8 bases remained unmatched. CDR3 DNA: TGTGCCAGTACCCAGGGGGGAGTGGACACTGAAGCTTTCTTT. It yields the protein CASTQGGVDTEAFF.

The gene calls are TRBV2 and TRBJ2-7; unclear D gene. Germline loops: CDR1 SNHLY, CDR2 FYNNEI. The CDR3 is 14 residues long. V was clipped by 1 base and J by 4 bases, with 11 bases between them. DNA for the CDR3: TGTGCCAGCAGTGAAGGGATCCCACCATACGAGCAGTACTTC. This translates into CASSEGIPPYEQYF.

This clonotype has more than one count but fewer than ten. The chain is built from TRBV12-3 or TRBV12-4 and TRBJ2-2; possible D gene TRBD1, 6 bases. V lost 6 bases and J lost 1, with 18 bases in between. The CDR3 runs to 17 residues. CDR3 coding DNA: TGTGCCAGCAGCCCCCGCAGGGGCCACTTGAACACCGGGGAGCTGTTTTTT. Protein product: CASSPRRGHLNTGELFF.

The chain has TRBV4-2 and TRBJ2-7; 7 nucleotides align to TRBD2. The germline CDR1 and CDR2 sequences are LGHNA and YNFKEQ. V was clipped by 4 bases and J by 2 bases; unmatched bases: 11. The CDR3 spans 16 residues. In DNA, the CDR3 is TGTGCCAGCAGCCCCCATAGTGGGGGGGGGGCCTACGAGCAGTACTTC. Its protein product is CASSPHSGGGAYEQYF.

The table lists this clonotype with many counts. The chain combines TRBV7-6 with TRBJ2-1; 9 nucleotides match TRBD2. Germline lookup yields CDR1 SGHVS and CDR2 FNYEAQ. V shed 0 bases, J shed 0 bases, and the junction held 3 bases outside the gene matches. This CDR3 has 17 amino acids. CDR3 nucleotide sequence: TGTGCCAGCAGCTTAGCGTTTAGCGGGAGCTCCTACAATGAGCAGTTCTTC. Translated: CASSLAFSGSSYNEQFF.

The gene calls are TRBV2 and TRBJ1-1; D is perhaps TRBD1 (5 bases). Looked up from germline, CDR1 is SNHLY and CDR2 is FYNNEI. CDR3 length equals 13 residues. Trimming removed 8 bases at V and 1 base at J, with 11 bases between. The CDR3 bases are TGTGCCAGCCTGGGGGGGAGGAACACTGAAGCTTTCTTT. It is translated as CASLGGRNTEAFF.

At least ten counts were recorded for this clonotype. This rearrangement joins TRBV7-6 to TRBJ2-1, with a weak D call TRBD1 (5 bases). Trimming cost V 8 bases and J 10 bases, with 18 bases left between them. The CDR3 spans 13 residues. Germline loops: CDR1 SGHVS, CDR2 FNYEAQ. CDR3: CASHPARVGEQFF. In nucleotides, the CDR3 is TGTGCCAGCCATCCTGCCAGGGTCGGGGAGCAGTTCTTC.

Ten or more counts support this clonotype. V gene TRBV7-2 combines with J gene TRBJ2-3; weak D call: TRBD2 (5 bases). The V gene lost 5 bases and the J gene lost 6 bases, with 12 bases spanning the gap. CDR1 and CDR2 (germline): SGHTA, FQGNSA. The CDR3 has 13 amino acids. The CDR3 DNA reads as TGTGCCAGCAGCACCCCGTCGGGGGATACGCAGTATTTT. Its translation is CASSTPSGDTQYF. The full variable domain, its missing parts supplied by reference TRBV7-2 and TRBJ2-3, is GAGVSQSPSNKVTEKGKDVELRCDPISGHTALYWYRQSLGQGLEFLIYFQGNSAPDKSGLPSDRFSAERTGGSVSTLTIQRTQQEDSAVYLCASSTPSGDTQYFGPGTRLTVL.

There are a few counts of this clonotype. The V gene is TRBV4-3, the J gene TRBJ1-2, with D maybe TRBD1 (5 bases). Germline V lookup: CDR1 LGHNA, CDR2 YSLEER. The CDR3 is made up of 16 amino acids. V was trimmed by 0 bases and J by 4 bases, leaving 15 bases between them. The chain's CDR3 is CASSQDHDRDSYGYTF. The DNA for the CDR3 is TGCGCCAGCAGCCAAGATCATGATAGGGACTCCTATGGCTACACCTTC.

CDR3 residues: CASSPWDGKRGGYTF. Written as DNA, the CDR3 is TGTGCCAGCAGTCCGTGGGACGGAAAGCGAGGCGGCTACACCTTC. This rearrangement joins TRBV27 to TRBJ1-2, with D possibly matching TRBD1 (5 bases). Germline CDR1 is MNHEY and CDR2 is SMNVEV (reference sequence). V gave up 5 bases and J gave up 8 bases, with 21 bases separating them. The CDR3 contains 15 residues.

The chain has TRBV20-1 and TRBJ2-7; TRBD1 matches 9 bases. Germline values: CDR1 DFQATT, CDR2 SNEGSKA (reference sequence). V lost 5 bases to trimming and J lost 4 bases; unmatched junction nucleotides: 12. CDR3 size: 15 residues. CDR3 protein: CSALNSGQGGYEQYF. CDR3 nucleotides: TGCAGTGCTTTAAACTCGGGACAGGGAGGTTACGAGCAGTACTTC.

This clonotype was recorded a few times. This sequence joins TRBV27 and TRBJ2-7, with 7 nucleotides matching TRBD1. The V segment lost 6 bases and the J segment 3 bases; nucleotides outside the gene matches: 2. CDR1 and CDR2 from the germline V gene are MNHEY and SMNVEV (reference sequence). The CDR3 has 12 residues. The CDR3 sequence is CASRTGFYEQYF. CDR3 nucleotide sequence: TGTGCCAGCAGGACAGGGTTCTACGAGCAGTACTTC.

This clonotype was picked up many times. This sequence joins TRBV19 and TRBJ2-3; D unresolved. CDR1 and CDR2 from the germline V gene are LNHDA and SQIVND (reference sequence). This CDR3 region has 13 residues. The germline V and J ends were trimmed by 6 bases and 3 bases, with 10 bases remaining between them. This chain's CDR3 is CASRKSGTDTQYF. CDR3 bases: TGTGCCAGTAGAAAATCGGGTACAGATACGCAGTATTTT.

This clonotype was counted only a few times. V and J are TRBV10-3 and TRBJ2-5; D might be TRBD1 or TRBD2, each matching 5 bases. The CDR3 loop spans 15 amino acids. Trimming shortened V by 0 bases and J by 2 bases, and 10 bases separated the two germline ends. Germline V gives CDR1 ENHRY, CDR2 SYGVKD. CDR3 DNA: TGTGCCATCAGTGAGTCGGGTGGGGGTCAAGAGACCCAGTACTTC. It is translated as CAISESGGGQETQYF.

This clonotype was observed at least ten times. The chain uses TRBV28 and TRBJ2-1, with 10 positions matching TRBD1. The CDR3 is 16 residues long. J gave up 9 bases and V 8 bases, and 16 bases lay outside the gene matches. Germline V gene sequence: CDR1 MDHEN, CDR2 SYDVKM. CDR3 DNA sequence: TGTGCCAGCGGCCTAAATGTGGGACAGGGGTTTGGTGAGCAGTTCTTC. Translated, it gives CASGLNVGQGFGEQFF.

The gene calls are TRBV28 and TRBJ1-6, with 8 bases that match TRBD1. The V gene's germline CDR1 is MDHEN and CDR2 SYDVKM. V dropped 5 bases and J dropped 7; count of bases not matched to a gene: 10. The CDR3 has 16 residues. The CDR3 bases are TGTGCCAGCAGTGTACAGGGGGGTGGGAGGAATTCACCCCTCCACTTT. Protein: CASSVQGGGRNSPLHF.

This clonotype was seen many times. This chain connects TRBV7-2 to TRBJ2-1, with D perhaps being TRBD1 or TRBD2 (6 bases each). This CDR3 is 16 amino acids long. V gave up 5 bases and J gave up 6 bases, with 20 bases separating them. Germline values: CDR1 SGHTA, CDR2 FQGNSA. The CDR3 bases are TGTGCCAGCAGCCTCCGAGGGGGGAATACAATCAATGAGCAGTTCTTC. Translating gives CASSLRGGNTINEQFF.

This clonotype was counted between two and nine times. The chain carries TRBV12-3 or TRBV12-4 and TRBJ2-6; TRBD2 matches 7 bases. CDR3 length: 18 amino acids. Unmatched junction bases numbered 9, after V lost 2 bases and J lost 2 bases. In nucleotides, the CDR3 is TGTGCCAGCAGTTTAACCCTAGCGGTTTTTACTGGGGCCAACGTCCTGACTTTC. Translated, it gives CASSLTLAVFTGANVLTF.

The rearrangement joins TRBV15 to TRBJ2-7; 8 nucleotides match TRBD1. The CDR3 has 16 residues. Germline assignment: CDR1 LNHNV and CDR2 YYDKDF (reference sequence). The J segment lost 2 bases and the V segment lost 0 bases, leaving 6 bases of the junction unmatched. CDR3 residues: CATSRDPGQVTYEQYF. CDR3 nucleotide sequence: TGTGCCACCAGCAGAGATCCGGGACAGGTGACCTACGAGCAGTACTTC.

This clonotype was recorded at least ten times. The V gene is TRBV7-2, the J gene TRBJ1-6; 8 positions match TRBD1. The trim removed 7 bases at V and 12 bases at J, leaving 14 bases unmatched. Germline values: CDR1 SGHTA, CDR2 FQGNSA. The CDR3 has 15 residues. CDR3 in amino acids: CASTQRGQALEPLHF. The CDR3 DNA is TGTGCCAGCACCCAAAGGGGACAGGCCTTAGAACCCCTCCACTTT.

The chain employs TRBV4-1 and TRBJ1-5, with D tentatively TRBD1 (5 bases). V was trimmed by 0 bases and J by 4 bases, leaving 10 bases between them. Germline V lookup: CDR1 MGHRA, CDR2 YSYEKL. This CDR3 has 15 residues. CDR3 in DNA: TGCGCCAGCAGCCAAGAGGGCAGGGTAAATCAGCCCCAGCATTTT. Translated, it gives CASSQEGRVNQPQHF.

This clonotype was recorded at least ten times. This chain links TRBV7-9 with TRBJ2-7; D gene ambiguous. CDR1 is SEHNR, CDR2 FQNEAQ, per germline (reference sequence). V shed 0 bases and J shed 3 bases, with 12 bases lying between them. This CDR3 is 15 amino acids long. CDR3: CASSLARLAGYEQYF. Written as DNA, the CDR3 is TGTGCCAGCAGCTTAGCGAGGCTGGCAGGCTACGAGCAGTACTTC.

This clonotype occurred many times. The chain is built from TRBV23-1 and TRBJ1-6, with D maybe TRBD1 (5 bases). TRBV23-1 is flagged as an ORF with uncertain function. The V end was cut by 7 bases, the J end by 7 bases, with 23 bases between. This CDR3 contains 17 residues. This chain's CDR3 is CASIAHRPGRKNSPLHF. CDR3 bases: TGCGCCAGCATAGCACACCGACCGGGACGGAAGAATTCACCCCTCCACTTT.

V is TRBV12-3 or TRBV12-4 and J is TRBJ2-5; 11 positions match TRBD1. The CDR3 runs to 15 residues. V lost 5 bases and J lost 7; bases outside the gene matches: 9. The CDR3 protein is CASSRTGGGSGTQYF. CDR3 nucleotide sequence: TGTGCCAGCAGTCGGACAGGGGGCGGGTCCGGGACCCAGTACTTC.

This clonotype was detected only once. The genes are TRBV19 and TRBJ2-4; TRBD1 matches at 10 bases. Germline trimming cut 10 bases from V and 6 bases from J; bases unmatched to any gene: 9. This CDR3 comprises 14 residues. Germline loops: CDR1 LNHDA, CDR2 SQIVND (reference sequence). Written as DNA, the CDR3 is TGTGCCACGCAGAGACAGGGGGCTGGAAACATTCAGTACTTC. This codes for CATQRQGAGNIQYF. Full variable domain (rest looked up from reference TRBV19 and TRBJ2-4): DGGITQSPKYLFRKEGQNVTLSCEQNLNHDAMYWYRQDPGQGLRLIYYSQIVNDFQKGDIAEGYSVSREKKESFPLTVTSAQKNPTAFYLCATQRQGAGNIQYFGAGTRLSVL.

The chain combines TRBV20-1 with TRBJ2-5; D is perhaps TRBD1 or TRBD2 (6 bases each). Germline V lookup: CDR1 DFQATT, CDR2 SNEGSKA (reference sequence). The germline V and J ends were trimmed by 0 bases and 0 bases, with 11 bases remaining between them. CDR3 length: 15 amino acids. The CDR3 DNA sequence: TGCAGTGCTAGAGATCTTAGGGGGGACCAAGAGACCCAGTACTTC. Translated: CSARDLRGDQETQYF.

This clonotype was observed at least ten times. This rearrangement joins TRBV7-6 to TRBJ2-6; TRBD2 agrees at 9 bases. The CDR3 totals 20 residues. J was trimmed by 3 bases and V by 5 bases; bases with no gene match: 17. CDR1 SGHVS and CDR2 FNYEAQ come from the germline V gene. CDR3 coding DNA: TGTGCCAGCAGCCCCGGGGGGGAGCGGGAGGCCCGGAGTGGGGCCAACGTCCTGACTTTC. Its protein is CASSPGGEREARSGANVLTF.

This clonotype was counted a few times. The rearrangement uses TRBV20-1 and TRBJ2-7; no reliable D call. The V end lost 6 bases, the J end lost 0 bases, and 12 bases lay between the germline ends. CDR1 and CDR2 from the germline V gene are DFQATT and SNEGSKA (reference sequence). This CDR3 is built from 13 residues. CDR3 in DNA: TGCAGTGCGGATGGGCCGAACTCCTACGAGCAGTACTTC. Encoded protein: CSADGPNSYEQYF.

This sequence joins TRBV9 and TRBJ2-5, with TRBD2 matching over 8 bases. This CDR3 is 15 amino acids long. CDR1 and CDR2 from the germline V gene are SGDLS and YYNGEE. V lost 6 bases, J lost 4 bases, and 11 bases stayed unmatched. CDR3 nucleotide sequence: TGTGCCAGCACAGGCCGAGGGCTAGCGGGAGAGACCCAGTACTTC. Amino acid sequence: CASTGRGLAGETQYF.